This entry lists 15 T cell receptor beta chains sequenced from one sample in a study of T cell responses to AZD1222 COVID-19 vaccine. Repertoires were generated with immunoSEQ multiplex PCR, while TCRdb's copy carries only in-frame clones and drops some. The sample carries 95,000 or so clones, 88% recorded once. The specimen comprised peripheral blood, sampled on day 0 of AZD1222 vaccination. The receptors were gathered from an adult in good health.

The chain joins TRBV12-3 or TRBV12-4 to TRBJ2-5; a possible D gene is TRBD1 (6 bases). This CDR3 is 13 amino acids long. V lost 3 bases, J lost 4 bases, and 9 bases lay in between. The CDR3 here is CASSFTGTETQYF. The CDR3 DNA follows: TGTGCCAGCAGTTTTACAGGGACAGAGACCCAGTACTTC.

This sequence joins TRBV7-2 and TRBJ2-2; D perhaps matches TRBD1 (6 bases). Germline V lookup: CDR1 SGHTA, CDR2 FQGNSA. The CDR3 is 14 residues long. Trimming left V 6 bases short and J 4 bases short, with 12 bases between. The CDR3 loop reads CASRKKGVTGELFF. In DNA form, the CDR3 reads TGTGCCAGCAGGAAAAAGGGGGTCACCGGGGAGCTGTTTTTT.

The genes are TRBV9 and TRBJ1-2; no firm D call. Germline CDR1 and CDR2: SGDLS and YYNGEE. The CDR3 has 13 amino acids. Trimming stripped 0 bases from V and 5 bases from J, with 8 bases between. The CDR3 bases are TGTGCCAGCAGCGTAGTTGTTGGTTATGGCTACACCTTC. This translates into CASSVVVGYGYTF.

This clone was seen a handful of times. The V gene is TRBV5-1, the J gene TRBJ1-6; D uncertain. The CDR3 length is 13 residues. Germline-derived CDR1 and CDR2 are SGHRS and YFSETQ. Between the trimmed V and J ends, which lost 4 bases and 9 bases, there was a span of 11 bases. The CDR3 nucleotides read TGCGCCAGCAGCCCAGGAGAACTTTCACCCCTCCACTTT. Protein: CASSPGELSPLHF.

This clone has a single count. The J gene is TRBJ1-6, the V gene TRBV28, with D tentatively TRBD1 (5 bases). Trimming removed 3 bases at V and 18 bases at J, with 24 bases between. The CDR3 runs 15 residues. Germline-derived CDR1 and CDR2 are MDHEN and SYDVKM. The CDR3 loop reads CASSLSWGRRAGDHF. CDR3 DNA: TGTGCCAGCAGTTTGTCATGGGGACGGAGGGCGGGAGACCACTTT.

V gene TRBV11-2 combines with J gene TRBJ1-2, with 9 bases lining up with TRBD1. V lost 3 bases, J lost 8 bases, and 7 bases stayed unmatched. The CDR3 runs to 14 residues. The germline V gene encodes CDR1 SGHAT and CDR2 FQNNGV. CDR3 DNA: TGTGCCAGCAGCTTGGCGGACAGGGGATTCGGCTACACCTTC. Translated: CASSLADRGFGYTF.

J is TRBJ2-3 and V is TRBV7-2; weak D call: TRBD2 (6 bases). Germline CDR1 is SGHTA and CDR2 is FQGNSA. This CDR3 region has 14 residues. With 3 bases removed from V and 2 bases from J, the gap between germline ends came to 9 bases. CDR3 residues: CASSFAGPTDTQYF. CDR3 bases: TGTGCCAGCAGCTTTGCGGGGCCCACAGATACGCAGTATTTT.

In this sample, this clone turned up many times. J is TRBJ1-1 and V is TRBV12-3 or TRBV12-4; D unclear. The CDR3 is 10 residues long. Between the trimmed V and J ends, which lost 5 bases and 10 bases, there was a span of 8 bases. The CDR3 here is CASSQTGAFF. The CDR3 DNA follows: TGTGCCAGCAGTCAAACCGGAGCTTTCTTT.

The rearrangement joins TRBV19 to TRBJ1-4; no clear D gene. The germline V gene has CDR1 LNHDA and CDR2 SQIVND (reference sequence). The CDR3 runs to 15 residues. Trimming took off 5 bases at V and 0 bases at J, with 10 bases between the two ends. In nucleotides, the CDR3 is TGTGCCAGTAGTCGGGCAATCTCAACTAATGAAAAACTGTTTTTT. This encodes CASSRAISTNEKLFF.

The chain links TRBV5-1 to TRBJ1-5, with D unclear. Trimming cost V 0 bases and J 4 bases, with 5 bases left between them. CDR3 size: 13 residues. Germline CDR1 reads SGHRS; CDR2 reads YFSETQ. CDR3 sequence (DNA): TGCGCCAGCAGCTTGGGGGCAAATCAGCCCCAGCATTTT. It codes for CASSLGANQPQHF. Combining the CDR3 with reference TRBV5-1 and TRBJ1-5 gives the whole variable domain KAGVTQTPRYLIKTRGQQVTLSCSPISGHRSVSWYQQTPGQGLQFLFEYFSETQRNKGNFPGRFSGRQFSNSRSEMNVSTLELGDSALYLCASSLGANQPQHFGDGTRLSIL.

J is TRBJ2-3 and V is TRBV11-2, with TRBD2 matching over 9 bases. The CDR3 has 14 residues. Germline values: CDR1 SGHAT, CDR2 FQNNGV. The V and J ends lost 5 bases and 7 bases, in that order; junction bases with no gene match: 7. CDR3 in amino acids: CASSGSGGIYTQYF. In DNA, the CDR3 is TGTGCCAGCAGCGGTAGCGGGGGAATTTATACGCAGTATTTT.

The CDR3 spells CASSPPEVSGANVLTF. The CDR3 DNA reads as TGCGCCAGCAGCCCCCCCGAGGTGTCTGGGGCCAACGTCCTGACTTTC. The rearrangement joins TRBV5-1 to TRBJ2-6; D uncertain. Trimming removed 4 bases from V and 1 base from J, with 12 bases in between. The germline CDR1 and CDR2 sequences are SGHRS and YFSETQ. The CDR3 consists of 16 residues.

The J gene is TRBJ2-7, the V gene TRBV28, with 8 bases that match TRBD1. Losses at the gene ends were 3 bases for V and 4 bases for J; bases not matched to a gene: 2. The CDR3 extends over 13 amino acids. Per the germline V gene, CDR1 is MDHEN and CDR2 is SYDVKM. CDR3 amino acids: CASSLDRVYEQYF. The CDR3 DNA reads TGTGCCAGCAGTTTGGACAGGGTTTACGAGCAGTACTTC.

This rearrangement joins TRBV2 to TRBJ1-5, with TRBD1 matching 7 bases. V shed 10 bases, J shed 3 bases, and the junction held 6 bases outside the gene matches. This CDR3 is built from 13 residues. The germline V gene has CDR1 SNHLY and CDR2 FYNNEI. The CDR3 sequence is CAIRDRVNQPQHF. DNA of the CDR3: TGTGCCATCCGGGACAGAGTCAATCAGCCCCAGCATTTT.

The chain couples TRBV10-3 to TRBJ2-7; 8 bases agree with TRBD1. The junction had 4 bases not matched to a gene; V was cut back by 9 bases and J by 3 bases. The CDR3 runs to 12 residues. Germline V gene sequence: CDR1 ENHRY, CDR2 SYGVKD. The CDR3 is CAIMGQDYEQYF. The CDR3, as DNA: TGTGCCATTATGGGACAGGACTACGAGCAGTACTTC.